The clone carrying this TCR beta chain was picked up many times. The target antigen is unknown. This sample was included in a study of CD8 T cells in ankylosing spondylitis. General study findings and limits: In peripheral blood, disease-linked CD8+ clones occurred at relatively low frequencies. Matched ankylosing spondylitis synovial fluid reportedly contained a significantly enriched population of disease-linked clones. In ankylosing spondylitis blood, a motif of eight highly homologous TCR beta variants appeared characteristic.

This CDR3 has 14 residues. CDR1 and CDR2 from the germline V gene are DFQATT and SNEGSKA (reference sequence). V was shortened by 2 bases and J by 2 bases, with 12 bases between the two germline ends. TCRdb independently ran MiXCR on the 5' RACE reads; one entry per CDR3 protein. Of about 160,000 distinct CDR3 sequences listed, around 18% are singletons. This chain links TRBV20-1 with TRBJ1-2, with a weak D call TRBD1 (5 bases). Material: blood, either unsorted or a sorted T cell fraction (not recorded which). This sequence was found in a male donor with ankylosing spondylitis or in good health (not recorded which). The CDR3, as DNA: TGCAGTGCTAGAACCGGGGGGGGAAACTATGGCTACACCTTC. Translating gives CSARTGGGNYGYTF.